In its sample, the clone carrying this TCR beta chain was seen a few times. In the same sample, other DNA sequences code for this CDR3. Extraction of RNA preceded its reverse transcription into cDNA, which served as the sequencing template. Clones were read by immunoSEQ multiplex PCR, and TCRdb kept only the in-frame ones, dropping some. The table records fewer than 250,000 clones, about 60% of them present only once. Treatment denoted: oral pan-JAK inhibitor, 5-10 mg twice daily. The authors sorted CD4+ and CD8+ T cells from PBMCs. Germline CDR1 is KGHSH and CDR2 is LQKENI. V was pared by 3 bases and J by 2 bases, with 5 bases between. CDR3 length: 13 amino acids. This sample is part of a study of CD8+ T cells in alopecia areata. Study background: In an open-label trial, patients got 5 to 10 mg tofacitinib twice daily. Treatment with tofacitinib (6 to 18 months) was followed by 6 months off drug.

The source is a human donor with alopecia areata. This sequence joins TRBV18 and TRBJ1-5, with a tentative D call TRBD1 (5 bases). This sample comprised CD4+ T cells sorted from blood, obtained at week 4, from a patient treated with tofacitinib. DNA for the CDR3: TGTGCCAGCTCACCGGGGGGCAATCAGCCCCAGCATTTT. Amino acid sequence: CASSPGGNQPQHF.